A single sample is the source of the 9 T cell receptor beta chains below, sequenced in a study of T cell changes during pregnancy in multiple sclerosis. Data came from immunoSEQ multiplex PCR; TCRdb stores just in-frame clones and leaves some out. Of roughly 110,000 clones listed, about nine tenths are singletons. The starting material was peripheral blood, obtained after pregnancy. These receptor sequences come from a female donor with multiple sclerosis, enrolled in a pregnancy study.

The V gene is TRBV19, the J gene TRBJ1-4; the match to TRBD1 covers 8 bases. Germline loops: CDR1 LNHDA, CDR2 SQIVND (reference sequence). Trimming at V came to 6 bases and at J to 4 bases, leaving 10 bases not matched to a gene. There are 16 residues in the CDR3. CDR3 nucleotide sequence: TGTGCCAGTAGCCGGTCCCGGGACAGGATTAATGAAAAACTGTTTTTT. Protein sequence: CASSRSRDRINEKLFF.

V gene TRBV5-4 combines with J gene TRBJ2-1; 8 nucleotides agree with TRBD2. V lost 5 bases to trimming and J lost 7 bases; unmatched junction nucleotides: 8. Germline V gives CDR1 SGHNT, CDR2 YYREEE (reference sequence). The CDR3 is 14 residues long. CDR3 region: CASSLEASGNEQFF. In nucleotides, the CDR3 is TGTGCCAGCAGTCTCGAGGCTAGCGGGAATGAGCAGTTCTTC. The whole variable domain, remainder taken from reference TRBV5-4 and TRBJ2-1, is ETGVTQSPTHLIKTRGQQVTLRCSSQSGHNTVSWYQQALGQGPQFIFQYYREEENGRGNFPPRFSGLQFPNYSSELNVNALELDDSALYLCASSLEASGNEQFFGPGTRLTVL.

The chain's CDR3 is CASSLVGVNTEAFF. The CDR3 DNA follows: TGCGCCAGCAGCTTGGTAGGGGTGAACACTGAAGCTTTCTTT. The chain employs TRBV5-1 and TRBJ1-1; TRBD1 is a possible D gene (5 bases). The V gene's germline CDR1 is SGHRS and CDR2 YFSETQ. V lost 0 bases to trimming and J lost 0 bases, with 6 bases between them. The CDR3 totals 14 residues.

This chain uses TRBV19 with TRBJ1-5; 9 bases line up with TRBD1. The CDR3 has 16 residues. The J segment lost 6 bases and the V segment lost 6 bases, leaving 12 bases of the junction unmatched. Germline V gene sequence: CDR1 LNHDA, CDR2 SQIVND (reference sequence). Here the CDR3 reads CASSIFPGTGFQPQHF. CDR3 DNA sequence: TGTGCCAGTAGCATATTCCCCGGGACAGGGTTTCAGCCCCAGCATTTT.

In the case of this clone: Other DNA sequences in this specimen translate into the identical CDR3. The chain recombines TRBV30 with TRBJ2-5; D is unresolved. V was pared by 1 base and J by 2 bases, with 8 bases between. From germline, CDR1 is GTSNPN and CDR2 SVGIG (reference sequence). CDR3 length equals 13 residues. The CDR3 DNA reads as TGTGCCTGGAGTGGCAGGTATCAAGAGACCCAGTACTTC. Its protein is CAWSGRYQETQYF.

The V and J genes are TRBV18 and TRBJ1-4, with 9 bases matching TRBD1. With 3 bases clipped from V and 0 bases from J, the junction kept 11 bases outside the gene matches. Germline CDR1 and CDR2: KGHSH and LQKENI. The length of the CDR3 is 19 residues. The CDR3 DNA reads TGTGCCAGCTCACCGAGACCCGGGACAGGGTCACCAACTAATGAAAAACTGTTTTTT. Translation: CASSPRPGTGSPTNEKLFF.

The chain links TRBV2 to TRBJ2-5, with D possibly TRBD2 on 6 matching bases. V lost 6 bases to trimming and J lost 5 bases, with 19 bases between them. The CDR3 loop spans 15 amino acids. Germline lookup yields CDR1 SNHLY and CDR2 FYNNEI. In nucleotides, the CDR3 is TGTGCCAGCAGGCGGGACGGGCCATCTTGGGAGACCCAGTACTTC. Its translation is CASRRDGPSWETQYF. Combining the CDR3 with reference TRBV2 and TRBJ2-5 gives the whole variable domain EPEVTQTPSHQVTQMGQEVILRCVPISNHLYFYWYRQILGQKVEFLVSFYNNEISEKSEIFDDQFSVERPDGSNFTLKIRSTKLEDSAMYFCASRRDGPSWETQYFGPGTRLLVL.

Only one count was recorded for this clone. V is TRBV5-1 and J is TRBJ1-1; weak D call: TRBD1 (6 bases). V was shortened by 0 bases and J by 5 bases, with 11 bases between the two germline ends. The CDR3 is made up of 14 amino acids. Germline assignment: CDR1 SGHRS and CDR2 YFSETQ. The CDR3: CASSLEAGETEAFF. The CDR3 bases are TGCGCCAGCAGCTTGGAGGCAGGGGAAACTGAAGCTTTCTTT.

This rearrangement joins TRBV7-9 to TRBJ1-5, with 7 bases matching TRBD1. The CDR3 covers 15 residues. The V segment lost 5 bases and the J segment 5 bases; nucleotides outside the gene matches: 9. The V gene's germline CDR1 is SEHNR and CDR2 FQNEAQ (reference sequence). CDR3 nucleotides: TGTGCCAGCAGCCCGACTGGACAGGCGCATCAGCCCCAGCATTTT. It codes for CASSPTGQAHQPQHF.